Each of the 27 T cell receptor beta chains below was sequenced from the same sample in a study of response to subunit inactivated influenza vaccine. TCRdb used MiXCR to reprocess the RT-PCR reads, holding one entry per CDR3 protein. The repertoire has 500,000 to 600,000 distinct CDR3 sequences, 11% to 15% of them found once; the top ten carry roughly 10%. The source material was PBMCs from blood, sampled roughly 13 days after vaccination. The receptors come from a man aged 50-59 years who received an inactivated influenza vaccine.

The chain links TRBV10-3 to TRBJ2-5; D remains ambiguous. The CDR3 is 14 amino acids. The V and J ends lost 3 bases and 6 bases respectively, with 14 bases between them. The germline gives CDR1 ENHRY, CDR2 SYGVKD. The DNA for the CDR3 is TGTGCCATCAGTGATAACTGGGCAAGGAAGACCCAGTACTTC. Protein product: CAISDNWARKTQYF.

This clonotype was counted between two and nine times. The gene calls are TRBV20-1 and TRBJ2-3; no reliable D call. CDR1 is DFQATT, CDR2 SNEGSKA, per germline (reference sequence). CDR3 length: 13 residues. Trimming shortened V by 6 bases and J by 2 bases, and 12 bases separated the two germline ends. The CDR3 is CSASRLNTDTQYF. DNA of the CDR3: TGCAGTGCGAGCCGGCTAAACACAGATACGCAGTATTTT.

This clonotype occurred many times. V is TRBV20-1 and J is TRBJ1-1, with D unresolved. V lost 0 bases and J lost 0, with 11 bases in between. The germline CDR1 and CDR2 sequences are DFQATT and SNEGSKA (reference sequence). There are 15 residues in the CDR3. Here the CDR3 reads CSARDPQRMNTEAFF. The CDR3 nucleotides are TGCAGTGCTAGAGATCCACAGAGGATGAACACTGAAGCTTTCTTT.

This clonotype was picked up a small number of times. The chain carries TRBV6-2 or TRBV6-3 and TRBJ2-6, with unresolved D. Germline V CDR1 and CDR2: MNHEY, SVGEGT. The CDR3 length is 11 residues. V lost 10 bases, J lost 8 bases, and 9 bases lay in between. The CDR3 nucleotides read TGTGCCACGCTCAGGACCAACGTCCTGACTTTC. Translation gives CATLRTNVLTF.

V is TRBV7-2 and J is TRBJ2-7; a weak D match, TRBD2 (6 bases). Germline CDR1 and CDR2: SGHTA and FQGNSA. The CDR3 is made up of 16 amino acids. Trimming pared 2 bases from V and 7 bases from J, leaving 21 bases between. The CDR3 is CASSLNTERAPREQYF. Here the CDR3 DNA reads TGTGCCAGCAGCTTAAATACGGAGCGGGCCCCTAGGGAGCAGTACTTC.

The V and J genes are TRBV10-3 and TRBJ2-1; D not resolved. CDR3 length: 14 residues. V lost 0 bases and J lost 6, with 9 bases in between. Germline lookup yields CDR1 ENHRY and CDR2 SYGVKD. The CDR3 sequence is CAISESGIRNEQFF. The CDR3 DNA reads as TGTGCCATCAGTGAGTCGGGTATCCGCAATGAGCAGTTCTTC.

The chain is built from TRBV12-3 or TRBV12-4 and TRBJ2-5, with D unresolved. The CDR3 extends over 11 amino acids. Between the trimmed V and J ends, which lost 7 bases and 1 base, there was a span of 4 bases. CDR3 residues: CASKGQETQYF. The DNA for the CDR3 is TGTGCCAGCAAGGGCCAAGAGACCCAGTACTTC.

This sequence joins TRBV14 and TRBJ1-6; D not certain. CDR3 length equals 17 residues. The ends were cut back, 3 bases at V and 4 bases at J, with 16 bases in the middle. Per the germline V gene, CDR1 is SGHDN and CDR2 is FVKESK. The CDR3 loop is CASSHLTSNSYNSPLHF. CDR3 nucleotide sequence: TGTGCCAGCAGCCACCTTACGAGCAACTCATATAATTCACCCCTCCACTTT. Looking up the rest from reference TRBV14 and TRBJ1-6 gives the full variable domain: EAGVTQFPSHSVIEKGQTVTLRCDPISGHDNLYWYRRVMGKEIKFLLHFVKESKQDESGMPNNRFLAERTGGTYSTLKVQPAELEDSGVYFCASSHLTSNSYNSPLHFGNGTRLTVT.

This clonotype has only a few counts. This chain connects TRBV6-1 to TRBJ2-2; D possibly corresponds to TRBD2 (5 bases). The CDR3 covers 15 residues. CDR1 is MNHNS and CDR2 is SASEGT in the germline V gene. The V gene lost 5 bases and the J gene lost 7 bases, with 17 bases spanning the gap. The CDR3, as DNA: TGTGCCAGCAGTACCATCCGGGGTCCTCTCGGGGAGCTGTTTTTT. Amino acid sequence: CASSTIRGPLGELFF.

This clonotype was counted at least ten times. The chain links TRBV12-3 or TRBV12-4 to TRBJ2-3; a weak D match, TRBD1 (6 bases). V was cut by 5 bases and J by 0 bases, with 9 bases left in between. The CDR3 has 14 amino acids. DNA for the CDR3: TGTGCCAGCAGTCAACAGGGTAGCACAGATACGCAGTATTTT. Protein sequence: CASSQQGSTDTQYF.

J is TRBJ2-2 and V is TRBV7-8; 15 positions match TRBD2. Germline lookup yields CDR1 SGHVS and CDR2 FQNEAQ. The V segment lost 8 bases and the J segment 3 bases; nucleotides outside the gene matches: 7. This CDR3 is 17 amino acids long. In DNA, the CDR3 is TGTGCCAGCGGGACTAGCGGGGGGACAACTTACACCGGGGAGCTGTTTTTT. As protein: CASGTSGGTTYTGELFF.

The chain uses TRBV20-1 and TRBJ2-1; 8 bases are shared with TRBD1. The CDR3 spans 15 residues. The germline CDR1 and CDR2 sequences are DFQATT and SNEGSKA (reference sequence). V shed 5 bases, J shed 3 bases, and the junction held 9 bases outside the gene matches. CDR3 nucleotide sequence: TGCAGTGCTCCCAGGAGGACAGGGCGCTACAATGAGCAGTTCTTC. It is translated as CSAPRRTGRYNEQFF.

This clonotype was found a few times. The chain joins TRBV3-1 to TRBJ1-1, with D perhaps matching TRBD1 (5 bases). CDR1 is LGHDT, CDR2 YNNKEL, per germline (reference sequence). Trimming cost V 1 base and J 0 bases, with 12 bases left between them. The CDR3 totals 16 residues. CDR3 coding DNA: TGTGCCAGCAGCCAAGGAATTGGGACTATGAACACTGAAGCTTTCTTT. Its translation is CASSQGIGTMNTEAFF. Together with reference TRBV3-1 and TRBJ1-1, the CDR3 gives the full variable domain: DTAVSQTPKYLVTQMGNDKSIKCEQNLGHDTMYWYKQDSKKFLKIMFSYNNKELIINETVPNRFSPKSPDKAHLNLHINSLELGDSAVYFCASSQGIGTMNTEAFFGQGTRLTVV.

This rearrangement joins TRBV5-4 to TRBJ1-5, with unresolved D. Germline-derived CDR1 and CDR2 are SGHNT and YYREEE (reference sequence). Between the trimmed V and J ends, which lost 4 bases and 2 bases, there was a span of 13 bases. This CDR3 has 15 amino acids. The CDR3, as DNA: TGTGCCAGCAGCCGGGTGAGGAGGGGCAATCAGCCCCAGCATTTT. Protein product: CASSRVRRGNQPQHF.

This clonotype has only a few counts. This chain uses TRBV7-6 with TRBJ2-1; 10 bases agree with TRBD2. Germline assignment: CDR1 SGHVS and CDR2 FNYEAQ. The CDR3 has 14 amino acids. Trimming took 5 bases from V and 4 from J; bases not matched to a gene: 2. DNA of the CDR3: TGTGCCAGCAGCGAGCGGGAGGGATACAATGAGCAGTTCTTC. Translation gives CASSEREGYNEQFF. Full variable domain (rest looked up from reference TRBV7-6 and TRBJ2-1): GAGVSQSPRYKVTKRGQDVALRCDPISGHVSLYWYRQALGQGPEFLTYFNYEAQQDKSGLPNDRFSAERPEGSISTLTIQRTEQRDSAMYRCASSEREGYNEQFFGPGTRLTVL.

V usage is TRBV28 and J usage is TRBJ2-7, with D tentatively TRBD1 (6 bases). This CDR3 region has 15 residues. Per the germline V gene, CDR1 is MDHEN and CDR2 is SYDVKM. Trimming left V 5 bases short and J 0 bases short, with 14 bases between. CDR3 residues: CASSTTGKPSYEQYF. For the CDR3, the DNA is TGTGCCAGCAGTACTACAGGGAAACCCTCCTACGAGCAGTACTTC.

This clonotype has more than one count but fewer than ten. This sequence joins TRBV7-2 and TRBJ1-3; D not resolved. There are 13 residues in the CDR3. Germline CDR1 and CDR2: SGHTA and FQGNSA. V shed 6 bases and J shed 6 bases, with 12 bases lying between them. CDR3 DNA sequence: TGTGCCAGCAGAGTTGGCGGGGAAAACACCATATATTTT. It specifies CASRVGGENTIYF.

This clonotype has ten or more counts. This chain joins TRBV12-3 or TRBV12-4 and TRBJ2-1, with D possibly matching TRBD2 (5 bases). Trimming removed 6 bases at V and 4 bases at J, with 10 bases between. The CDR3 covers 13 residues. CDR3 nucleotide sequence: TGTGCCAGCAGACAGCGGAGTTACAATGAGCAGTTCTTC. Translated, it gives CASRQRSYNEQFF.

The J gene is TRBJ2-1, the V gene TRBV27, with D possibly matching TRBD2 (6 bases). The germline V and J ends were trimmed by 3 bases and 8 bases, with 11 bases remaining between them. The germline CDR1 and CDR2 sequences are MNHEY and SMNVEV (reference sequence). The CDR3 covers 13 residues. The CDR3 region is CASSFAGFDEQFF. Written as DNA, the CDR3 is TGTGCCAGCAGTTTTGCGGGGTTCGATGAGCAGTTCTTC.

The rearrangement links TRBV29-1 to TRBJ2-7; no firm D call. The CDR3 covers 15 residues. Trimming pared 0 bases from V and 6 bases from J, leaving 18 bases between. Germline V lookup: CDR1 SQVTM, CDR2 ANQGSEA. CDR3 in DNA: TGCAGCGTTGAAGATCCTATGGGCGGTAGGTTCGAGCAGTACTTC. Translation: CSVEDPMGGRFEQYF.

This clonotype occurred a few times. J is TRBJ1-2 and V is TRBV5-5, with D tentatively TRBD1 (6 bases). The CDR3 has 15 residues. Germline CDR1 SGHKS, CDR2 YYEKEE (reference sequence). Trimming took off 0 bases at V and 5 bases at J, with 14 bases between the two ends. The CDR3 DNA reads as TGTGCCAGCAGCTTGGCCGCAGGGGTCGCATATGGCTACACCTTC. This translates into CASSLAAGVAYGYTF.

This clonotype was seen more than once but under ten times. The chain links TRBV11-1 to TRBJ2-1, with D perhaps TRBD1 (5 bases). This CDR3 spans 16 amino acids. V lost 5 bases and J 3 bases, leaving 17 bases between the germline ends. The V gene's germline CDR1 is SGHAT and CDR2 FQDESV (reference sequence). The CDR3, as DNA: TGTGCCAGCAGCCGTGTGGACACCATATACTACAATGAGCAGTTCTTC. Translated, it gives CASSRVDTIYYNEQFF.

The genes are TRBV27 and TRBJ1-1; D not resolved. V lost 3 bases and J lost 0, with 14 bases in between. Germline CDR1 and CDR2: MNHEY and SMNVEV (reference sequence). The CDR3 is 16 residues long. For the CDR3, the DNA is TGTGCCAGCAGTTTTAATATTGGGCACGTGAACACTGAAGCTTTCTTT. It specifies CASSFNIGHVNTEAFF.

This rearrangement joins TRBV30 to TRBJ2-5, with 8 bases fitting TRBD2. Per the germline V gene, CDR1 is GTSNPN and CDR2 is SVGIG (reference sequence). V dropped 1 base and J dropped 3; count of bases not matched to a gene: 10. The length of the CDR3 is 16 residues. The CDR3 region has the DNA TGTGCCTGGAGTGCCCGTGGCGGGGGGACCGAAGAGACCCAGTACTTC. Protein product: CAWSARGGGTEETQYF. The full variable domain, rest sourced from reference TRBV30 and TRBJ2-5, is SQTIHQWPATLVQPVGSPLSLECTVEGTSNPNLYWYRQAAGRGLQLLFYSVGIGQISSEVPQNLSASRPQDRQFILSSKKLLLSDSGFYLCAWSARGGGTEETQYFGPGTRLLVL.

The sample holds a few counts of this clonotype. The chain links TRBV28 to TRBJ1-5; no firm D call. Between the trimmed V and J ends, which lost 5 bases and 4 bases, there was a span of 12 bases. The CDR3 sequence is 14 residues long. Germline V gene data show CDR1 as MDHEN and CDR2 as SYDVKM. The CDR3 here is CASSVGVGNQPQHF. CDR3 coding DNA: TGTGCCAGCAGTGTGGGAGTGGGAAATCAGCCCCAGCATTTT.

The CDR3 region has the DNA TGCAGTGTCTCGGGGGGGCCTGGTCAGCCCCAGCATTTT. Encoded protein: CSVSGGPGQPQHF. The chain employs TRBV20-1 and TRBJ1-5; D might be TRBD1 (6 bases). Germline V gene data show CDR1 as DFQATT and CDR2 as SNEGSKA (reference sequence). Trimming left V 7 bases short and J 6 bases short, with 16 bases between. The CDR3 is made up of 13 amino acids.

This clonotype was seen a handful of times. The chain combines TRBV6-2 or TRBV6-3 with TRBJ2-5; no reliable D call. This CDR3 has 11 amino acids. V was clipped by 6 bases and J by 5 bases, with 7 bases between them. Germline-derived CDR1 and CDR2 are MNHEY and SVGEGT. The CDR3 bases are TGTGCCAGCAGGGCCTGGGAGACCCAGTACTTC. It yields the protein CASRAWETQYF.